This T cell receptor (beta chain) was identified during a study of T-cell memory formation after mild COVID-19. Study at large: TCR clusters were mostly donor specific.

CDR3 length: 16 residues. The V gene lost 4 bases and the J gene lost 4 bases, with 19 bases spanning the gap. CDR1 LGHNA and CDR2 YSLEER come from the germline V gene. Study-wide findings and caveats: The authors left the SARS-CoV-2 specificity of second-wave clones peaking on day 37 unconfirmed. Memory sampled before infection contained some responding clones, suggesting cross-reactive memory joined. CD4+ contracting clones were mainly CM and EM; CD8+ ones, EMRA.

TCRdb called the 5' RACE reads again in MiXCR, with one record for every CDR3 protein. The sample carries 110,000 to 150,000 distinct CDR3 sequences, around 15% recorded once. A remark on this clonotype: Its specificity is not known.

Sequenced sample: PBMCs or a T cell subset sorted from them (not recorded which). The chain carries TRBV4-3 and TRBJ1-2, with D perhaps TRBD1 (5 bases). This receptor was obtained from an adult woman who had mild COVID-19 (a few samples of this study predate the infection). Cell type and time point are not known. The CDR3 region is CASSLYSLWGGYGYTF. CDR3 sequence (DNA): TGCGCCAGCAGCCTTTATTCTCTGTGGGGCGGCTATGGCTACACCTTC.